The entry below gives a single TCR beta chain sequence along with its context. Its antigen is still unknown. The input lacks base qualities; no much larger clone sits a single base away. For the CD8 naive samples, CD45RO-negative cells were positively selected for CCR7, yielding a CD45RA+CCR7+ population from which TemRA cells were excluded. Donors were healthy HIV-negative adults with no recently reported acute infections or vaccinations. Only Caucasian adults living in Nashville, Tennessee, USA were represented among the donors. Blood was collected by leukapheresis, and PBMCs were isolated by Ficoll-Histopaque density gradient centrifugation and then cryopreserved in liquid nitrogen vapor phase. Analytical flow cytometry was used to check the purity and quantity of each magnetically sorted T cell population. Each sorted fraction had its genomic DNA isolated and then quantified by UV absorbance on a Nanodrop 2000c.

The V end gives up 4 bases and the J end 5 bases, leaving 7 bases in the junction not matched to a gene. CDR1 and CDR2 are read off the germline V gene as MGHRA and YSYEKL. The CDR3 measures 15 amino acids from cysteine to phenylalanine. Only the CDR3 portion is preserved as DNA: 45 bases, with reading frame beginning at the first base. Using the deep immunoSEQ assay, TCR CDR3 regions were amplified from genomic DNA by multiplex PCR. Extracted genomic DNA from each cell subset was distributed evenly across all wells of several immunoSEQ 96-well plates, and each plate was treated as a replicate. Each replicate PCR for sorted subsets received roughly 200 ng genomic DNA, equal to some 32,000 T cell genomes. The purified libraries were quantified using a Qubit 3.0 fluorometer, sized with a Bioanalyzer 2100, and then quantified again using the KAPA Library Quantification kit. A separate single-read 150-cycle Illumina NextSeq 550 flow cell was used to sequence each immunoSEQ 96-well plate. Under the source paper's analysis protocol: Because only junctional sequences without quality scores were contained in the immunoSEQ output, filtering matching that applied to full-length reads could not be performed. To assign V/J genes and CDR3, sequences were annotated using PyIR, a Python wrapper for IgBLAST v1.9, with IMGT germline references. Reads were filtered out if the reads had weak V/J assignments (E-value above 1e-6), no CDR3, stop codons, out-of-frame junctions, or ambiguous translated residues. A V3J clonotype was defined by an identical inferred V gene, J gene, and CDR3 amino acid sequence. To compute the percentage overlap between repertoires, the number of shared unique clonotypes was divided by the size of the smaller repertoire. Three approaches were used to assess repertoire richness: RTK rarefaction, the Chao1 estimator, and Recon v2.1 estimates of unobserved clonotypes. Generation probabilities for all TCRbeta clonotypes obtained by the gDNA method from four donors were computed using OLGA. Not all clones reach the TCRdb copy of this immuneACCESS table, which keeps in-frame sequences only. Checked studies attribute under half of the gap to unresolved V genes and leave the rest unexplained. That table furnishes V, J and clone size, whereas the DNA furnished D and trimming. Recorded for this sample are around 610,000 clones; around 96% of them occurred a single time. The top ten constitute about 0.12% of the sample.

This sample was included in a study of shared clonotypes between healthy human individuals (dated by TCRdb to about 2020). About the full investigation: A couple of women and three men aged 18 to 49 years were included in the cohort. For each donor, CD4 naive and CD4 memory were each given three plates, CD8 naive was given two plates, and CD8 memory was given one plate. Blood TCR repertoires of four to six healthy adults were deeply sequenced to estimate repertoire size and the extent of clonotype sharing between individuals. Different laboratories and diverse techniques were used to prepare libraries and sequence TCR repertoires, to increase sequencing depth and limit assay-specific biases. Leukapheresis yielded between about 0.94 and 9.5 billion PBMCs per donor. General study outcomes and caveats: Based on pairwise subsampling, the degree of clonotype sharing among donors was expected to be affected by sequencing depth. Rarefaction of sorted-subset datasets indicated incomplete sequencing despite the large sequencing depth. When a few donors were compared, the shared fraction of clonotypes was 5% to 6.5% for naive CD4, 3% to 4% for naive CD8, 2.3% for memory CD4, and about 0.36% for memory CD8. Naive subsets generally had larger estimated clonotype richness than memory subsets did. Clonotypes shared by all four sorted-subset donors showed higher generation probabilities than non-shared clonotypes. The genetic and exposure-history diversity represented was limited by the small number of donors. Sampling was limited to blood, and TCR repertoires in tissue likely differ from TCR repertoires in blood.

The sample consisted of naive CD8+ T cells sorted from blood. Reading the label with the study, this specimen's cell subset or site is: CD45RA+CCR7+. The chain couples TRBV4-1 to TRBJ2-7, and 11 junctional nucleotides match TRBD2. This TCR derives from a young woman in good health. The base sequence is TGCGCCAGCAGCCCCGGACTAGCGGGTTCCCACGAGCAGTACTTC. This translates into CASSPGLAGSHEQYF.